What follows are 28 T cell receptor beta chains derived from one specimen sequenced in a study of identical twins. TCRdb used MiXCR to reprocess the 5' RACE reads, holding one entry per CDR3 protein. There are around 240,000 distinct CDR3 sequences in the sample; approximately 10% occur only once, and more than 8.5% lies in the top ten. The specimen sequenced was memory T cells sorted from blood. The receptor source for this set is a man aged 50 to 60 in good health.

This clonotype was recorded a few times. The CDR3 DNA reads as TGTGCCAGCAGTTTAAGGGTGGATCAGCCCCAGCATTTT. This codes for CASSLRVDQPQHF. The rearrangement links TRBV12-3 or TRBV12-4 to TRBJ1-5; no firm D call. Deletions cut 2 bases from V and 5 bases from J, with 7 bases between. This CDR3 comprises 13 residues.

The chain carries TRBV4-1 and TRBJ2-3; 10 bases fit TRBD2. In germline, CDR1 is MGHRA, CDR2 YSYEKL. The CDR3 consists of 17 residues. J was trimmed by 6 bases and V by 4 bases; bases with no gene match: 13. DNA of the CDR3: TGCGCCAGCAGCCTCATTCCCGGGACTAGCGTTTCGGATACGCAGTATTTT. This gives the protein CASSLIPGTSVSDTQYF.

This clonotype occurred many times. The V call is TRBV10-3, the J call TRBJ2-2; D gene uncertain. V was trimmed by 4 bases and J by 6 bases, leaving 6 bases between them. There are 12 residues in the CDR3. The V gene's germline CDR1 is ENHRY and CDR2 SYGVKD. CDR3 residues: CAISVGSGELFF. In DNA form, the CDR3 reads TGTGCCATCAGTGTGGGTTCCGGGGAGCTGTTTTTT.

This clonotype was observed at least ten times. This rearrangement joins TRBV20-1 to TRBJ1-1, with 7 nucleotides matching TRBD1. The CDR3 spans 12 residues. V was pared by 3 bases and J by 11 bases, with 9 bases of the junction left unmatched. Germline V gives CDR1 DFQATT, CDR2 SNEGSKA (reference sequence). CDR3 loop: CSASEQGFTAFF. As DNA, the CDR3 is TGCAGTGCTAGCGAACAGGGGTTTACGGCTTTCTTT.

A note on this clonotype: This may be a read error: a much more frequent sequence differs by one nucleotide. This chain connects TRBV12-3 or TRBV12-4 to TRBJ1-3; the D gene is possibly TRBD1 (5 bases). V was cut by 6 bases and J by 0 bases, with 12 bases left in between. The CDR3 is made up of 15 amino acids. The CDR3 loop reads CASRTGRSSGNTIYF. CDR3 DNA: TGTGCCAGCAGAACGGGACGAAGCTCTGGAAACACCATATATTTT.

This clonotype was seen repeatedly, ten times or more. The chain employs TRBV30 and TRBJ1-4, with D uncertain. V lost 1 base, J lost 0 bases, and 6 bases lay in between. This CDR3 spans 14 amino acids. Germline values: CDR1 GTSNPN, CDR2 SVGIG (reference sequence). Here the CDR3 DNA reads TGTGCCTGGAGTGGGGTGACAACTAATGAAAAACTGTTTTTT. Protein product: CAWSGVTTNEKLFF.

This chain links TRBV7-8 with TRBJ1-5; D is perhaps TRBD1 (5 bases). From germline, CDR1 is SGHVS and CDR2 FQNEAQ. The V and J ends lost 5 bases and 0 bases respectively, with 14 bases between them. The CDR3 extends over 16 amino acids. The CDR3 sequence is CASSRLVGGSNQPQHF. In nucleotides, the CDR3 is TGTGCCAGCAGCCGACTTGTGGGGGGTAGCAATCAGCCCCAGCATTTT.

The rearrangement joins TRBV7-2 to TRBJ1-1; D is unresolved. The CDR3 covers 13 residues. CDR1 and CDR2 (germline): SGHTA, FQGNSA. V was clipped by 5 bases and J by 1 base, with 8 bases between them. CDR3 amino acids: CASSTHKNTEAFF. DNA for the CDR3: TGTGCCAGCAGCACACACAAGAACACTGAAGCTTTCTTT.

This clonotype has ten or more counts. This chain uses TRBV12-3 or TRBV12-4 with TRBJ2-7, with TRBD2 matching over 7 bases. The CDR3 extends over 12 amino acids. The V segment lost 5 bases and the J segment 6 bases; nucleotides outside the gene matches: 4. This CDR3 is CASSLPGGEQYF. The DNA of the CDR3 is TGTGCCAGCAGTCTTCCGGGGGGCGAGCAGTACTTC.

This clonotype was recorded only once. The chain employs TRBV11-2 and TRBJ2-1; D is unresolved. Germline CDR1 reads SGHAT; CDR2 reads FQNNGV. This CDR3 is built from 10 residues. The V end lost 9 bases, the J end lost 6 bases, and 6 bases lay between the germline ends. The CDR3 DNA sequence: TGTGCCAGAGGCGTCAATGAGCAGTTCTTC. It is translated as CARGVNEQFF.

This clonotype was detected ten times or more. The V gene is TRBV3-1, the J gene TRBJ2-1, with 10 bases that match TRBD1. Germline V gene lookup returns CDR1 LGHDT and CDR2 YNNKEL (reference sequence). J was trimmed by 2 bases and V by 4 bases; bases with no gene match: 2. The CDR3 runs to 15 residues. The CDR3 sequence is CASSRTGGAYNEQFF. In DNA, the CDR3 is TGTGCCAGCAGCCGGACAGGGGGGGCCTACAATGAGCAGTTCTTC.

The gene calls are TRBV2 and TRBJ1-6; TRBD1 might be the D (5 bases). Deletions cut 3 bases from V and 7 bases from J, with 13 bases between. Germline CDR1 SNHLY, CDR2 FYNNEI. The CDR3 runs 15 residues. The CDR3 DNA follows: TGTGCCAGCAGTGATAGGGCAGGGTCGAATTCACCCCTCCACTTT. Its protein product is CASSDRAGSNSPLHF.

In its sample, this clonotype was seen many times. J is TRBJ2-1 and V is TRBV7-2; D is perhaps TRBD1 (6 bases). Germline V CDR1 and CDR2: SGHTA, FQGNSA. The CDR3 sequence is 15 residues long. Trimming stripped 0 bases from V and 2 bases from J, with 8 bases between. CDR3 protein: CASSLAHRAYNEQFF. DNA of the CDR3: TGTGCCAGCAGCTTAGCCCACAGGGCCTACAATGAGCAGTTCTTC.

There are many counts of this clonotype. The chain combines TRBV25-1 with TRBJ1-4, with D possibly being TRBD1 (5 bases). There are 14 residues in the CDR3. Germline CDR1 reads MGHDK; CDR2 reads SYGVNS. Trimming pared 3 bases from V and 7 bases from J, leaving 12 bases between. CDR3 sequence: CASSDGGRGEKLFF. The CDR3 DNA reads TGTGCCAGCAGTGACGGGGGGAGGGGTGAAAAACTGTTTTTT.

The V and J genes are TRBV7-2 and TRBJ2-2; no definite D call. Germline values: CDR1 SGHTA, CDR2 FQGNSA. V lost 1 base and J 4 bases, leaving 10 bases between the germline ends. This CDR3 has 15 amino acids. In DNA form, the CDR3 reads TGTGCCAGCAGCTTAGTCGGCGATGGCACCGGGGAGCTGTTTTTT. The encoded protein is CASSLVGDGTGELFF.

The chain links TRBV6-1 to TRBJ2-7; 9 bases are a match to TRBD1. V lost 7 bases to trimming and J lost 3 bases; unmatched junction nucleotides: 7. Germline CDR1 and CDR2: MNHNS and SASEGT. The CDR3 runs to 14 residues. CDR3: CASISGTGHYEQYF. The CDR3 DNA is TGTGCCAGCATCTCCGGGACAGGGCACTACGAGCAGTACTTC.

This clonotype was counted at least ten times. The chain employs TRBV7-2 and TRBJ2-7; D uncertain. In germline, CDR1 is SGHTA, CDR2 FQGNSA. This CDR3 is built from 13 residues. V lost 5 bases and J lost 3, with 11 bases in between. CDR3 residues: CASSPDRYYEQYF. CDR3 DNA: TGTGCCAGCAGCCCCGACCGGTACTACGAGCAGTACTTC. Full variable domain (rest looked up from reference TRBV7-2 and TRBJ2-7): GAGVSQSPSNKVTEKGKDVELRCDPISGHTALYWYRQSLGQGLEFLIYFQGNSAPDKSGLPSDRFSAERTGGSVSTLTIQRTQQEDSAVYLCASSPDRYYEQYFGPGTRLTVT.

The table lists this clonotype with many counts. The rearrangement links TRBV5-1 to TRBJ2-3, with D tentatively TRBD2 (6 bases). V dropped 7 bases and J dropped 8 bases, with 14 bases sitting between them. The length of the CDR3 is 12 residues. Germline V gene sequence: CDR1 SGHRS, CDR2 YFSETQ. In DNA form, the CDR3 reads TGCGCCAGCGCCAGACCCGGGGGTACGCAGTATTTT. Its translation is CASARPGGTQYF.

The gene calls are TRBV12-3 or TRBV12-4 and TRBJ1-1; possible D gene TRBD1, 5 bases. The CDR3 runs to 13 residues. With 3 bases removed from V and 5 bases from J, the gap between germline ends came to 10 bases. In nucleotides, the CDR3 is TGTGCCAGCAGTTTTGGGTGGGGGACTGAAGCTTTCTTT. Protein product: CASSFGWGTEAFF.

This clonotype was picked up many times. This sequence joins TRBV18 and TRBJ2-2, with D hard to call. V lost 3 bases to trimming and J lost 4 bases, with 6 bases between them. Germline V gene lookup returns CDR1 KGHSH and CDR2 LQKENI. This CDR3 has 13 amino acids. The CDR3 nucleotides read TGTGCCAGCTCACCTCCTACCACCGGGGAGCTGTTTTTT. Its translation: CASSPPTTGELFF.

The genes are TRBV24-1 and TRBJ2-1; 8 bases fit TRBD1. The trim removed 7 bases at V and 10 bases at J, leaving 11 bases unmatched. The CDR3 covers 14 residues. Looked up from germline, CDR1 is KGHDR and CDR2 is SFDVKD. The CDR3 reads CATRTGAQSTEQFF. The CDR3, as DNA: TGTGCCACCAGGACAGGGGCCCAGAGTACGGAGCAGTTCTTC.

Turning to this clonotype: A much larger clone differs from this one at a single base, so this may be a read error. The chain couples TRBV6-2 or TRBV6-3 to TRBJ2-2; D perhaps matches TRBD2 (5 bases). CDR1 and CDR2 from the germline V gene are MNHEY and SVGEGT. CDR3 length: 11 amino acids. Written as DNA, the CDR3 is TGTGTCAGCGGGAACACCGGGGAGCTGTTTTTT. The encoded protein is CVSGNTGELFF.

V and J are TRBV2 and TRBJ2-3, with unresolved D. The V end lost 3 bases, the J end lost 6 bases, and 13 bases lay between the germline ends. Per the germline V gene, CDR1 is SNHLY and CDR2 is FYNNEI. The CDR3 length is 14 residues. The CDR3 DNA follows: TGTGCCAGCAGTGATTTTCCCAGGAGCGATACGCAGTATTTT. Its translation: CASSDFPRSDTQYF.

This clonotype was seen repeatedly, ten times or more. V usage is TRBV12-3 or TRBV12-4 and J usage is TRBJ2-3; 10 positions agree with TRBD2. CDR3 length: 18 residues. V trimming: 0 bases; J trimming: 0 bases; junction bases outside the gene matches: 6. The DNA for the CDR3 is TGTGCCAGCAGTTTAGCCTCGGCTAGCGGGGGCAGCACAGATACGCAGTATTTT. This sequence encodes CASSLASASGGSTDTQYF.

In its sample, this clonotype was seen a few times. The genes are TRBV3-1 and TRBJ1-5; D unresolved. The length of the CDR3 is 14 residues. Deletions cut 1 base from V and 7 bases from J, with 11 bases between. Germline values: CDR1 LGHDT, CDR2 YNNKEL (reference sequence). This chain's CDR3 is CASSQGVSPQPQHF. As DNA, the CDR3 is TGTGCCAGCAGCCAAGGCGTCTCCCCACAGCCCCAGCATTTT.

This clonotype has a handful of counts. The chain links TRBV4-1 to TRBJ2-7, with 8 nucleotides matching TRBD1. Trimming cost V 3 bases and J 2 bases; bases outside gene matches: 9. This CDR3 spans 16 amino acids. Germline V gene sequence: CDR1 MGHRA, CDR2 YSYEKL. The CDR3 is CASSHFPQGAAYEQYF. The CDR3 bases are TGCGCCAGCAGCCATTTTCCCCAGGGGGCGGCCTACGAGCAGTACTTC.

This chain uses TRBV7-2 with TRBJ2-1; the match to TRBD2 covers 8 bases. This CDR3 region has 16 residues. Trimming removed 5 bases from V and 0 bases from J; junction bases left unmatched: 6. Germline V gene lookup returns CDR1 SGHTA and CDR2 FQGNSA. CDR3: CASSPLGGGSYNEQFF. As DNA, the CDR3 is TGTGCCAGCAGCCCACTCGGGGGGGGCTCCTACAATGAGCAGTTCTTC.

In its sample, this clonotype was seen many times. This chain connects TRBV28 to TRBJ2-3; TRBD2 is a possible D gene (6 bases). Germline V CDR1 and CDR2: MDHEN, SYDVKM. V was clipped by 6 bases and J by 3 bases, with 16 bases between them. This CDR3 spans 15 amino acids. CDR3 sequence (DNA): TGTGCCAGCAGCCCGAGGCGGGGAGGAACAGATACGCAGTATTTT. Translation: CASSPRRGGTDTQYF.